Included here is one TCR beta chain sequence, with context. The antigen remains unidentified. The V gene's germline CDR1 is SGHRS and CDR2 YFSETQ. CDR3 length: 14 amino acids. V dropped 3 bases and J dropped 5 bases, with 11 bases sitting between them. These data come from a study of cytomegalovirus exposure and HLA in healthy donors. Notes on the study in general: A later analysis, which compared TCR beta chains of equal frequency, found the HLA-associated ones more clonally expanded. Cytomegalovirus association was assigned to under 200 TCR beta chains. In a later analysis, parvovirus B19, influenza, CMV and Epstein-Barr virus appeared linked to several top co-occurrence clusters.

The PCR used 60 Vbeta and 13 Jbeta primers. Sequencing was performed with immunoSEQ multiplex PCR; in TCRdb, only in-frame clones are kept and a portion is missing. The sample consists of about 100,000 clones, around two thirds of them appearing once. This chain connects TRBV5-1 to TRBJ1-4; D is unclear. This receptor was identified in a woman aged 40 to 50 in good health and CMV-seropositive. Material: PBMCs. DNA for the CDR3: TGCGCCAGCAGCTGGACTAGGGAGAATGAAAAACTGTTTTTT. This gives the protein CASSWTRENEKLFF.